This T cell receptor beta chain was obtained from a study of OX40 agonist ivuxolimab in advanced cancers. Study context: An agonistic human IgG2 monoclonal antibody against OX40 (CD134) was given.

Measured with immunoSEQ multiplex PCR; TCRdb has only the in-frame clones, and not every one. This table holds about 83,000 clones, roughly 89% found once. Germline V CDR1 and CDR2: SQVTM, ANQGSEA. The CDR3 has 13 amino acids. With V trimmed by 5 bases and J by 8 bases, 7 bases remained unmatched. The input for sequencing was CD4+ or CD8+ T cells sorted from blood, taken in a trial of the OX40 agonist ivuxolimab. The chain has TRBV29-1 and TRBJ2-1, with TRBD2 matching 9 bases. The TCR originated in an adult with an advanced solid tumor such as melanoma, head and neck, liver or kidney cancer. This CDR3 is CSVISGSSDEQFF. CDR3 nucleotide sequence: TGCAGCGTTATTAGCGGGAGTTCCGATGAGCAGTTCTTC.